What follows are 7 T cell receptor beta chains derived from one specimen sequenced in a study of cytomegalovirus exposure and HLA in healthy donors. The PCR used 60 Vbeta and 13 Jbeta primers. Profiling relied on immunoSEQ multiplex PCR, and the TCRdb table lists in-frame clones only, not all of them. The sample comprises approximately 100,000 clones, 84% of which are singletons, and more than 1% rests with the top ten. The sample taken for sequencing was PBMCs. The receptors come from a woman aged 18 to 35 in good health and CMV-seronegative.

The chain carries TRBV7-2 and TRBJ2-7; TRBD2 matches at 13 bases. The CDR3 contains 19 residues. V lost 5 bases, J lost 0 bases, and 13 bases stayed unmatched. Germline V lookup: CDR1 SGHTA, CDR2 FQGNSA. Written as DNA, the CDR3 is TGTGCCAGCAGCACCAGACTAGCGGGAGGCGTAACAAGCTCCTACGAGCAGTACTTC. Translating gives CASSTRLAGGVTSSYEQYF.

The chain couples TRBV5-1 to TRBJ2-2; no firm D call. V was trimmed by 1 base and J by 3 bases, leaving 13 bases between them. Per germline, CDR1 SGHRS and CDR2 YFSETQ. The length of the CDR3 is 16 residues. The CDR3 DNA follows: TGCGCCAGCAGCTTGTTTAATCCTAGATACACCGGGGAGCTGTTTTTT. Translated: CASSLFNPRYTGELFF.

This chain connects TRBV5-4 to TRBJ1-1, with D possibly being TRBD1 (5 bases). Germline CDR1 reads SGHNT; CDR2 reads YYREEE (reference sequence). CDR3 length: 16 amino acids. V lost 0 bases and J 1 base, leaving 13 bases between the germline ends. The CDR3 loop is CASSLAQGVGNTEAFF. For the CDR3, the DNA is TGTGCCAGCAGCTTGGCGCAGGGTGTGGGGAACACTGAAGCTTTCTTT.

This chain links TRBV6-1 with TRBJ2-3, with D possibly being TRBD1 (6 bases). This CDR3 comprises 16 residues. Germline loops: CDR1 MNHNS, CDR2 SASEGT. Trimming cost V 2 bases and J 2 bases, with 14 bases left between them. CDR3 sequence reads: CASSERQVGDTDTQYF. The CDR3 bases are TGTGCCAGCAGTGAAAGACAGGTGGGCGACACAGATACGCAGTATTTT.

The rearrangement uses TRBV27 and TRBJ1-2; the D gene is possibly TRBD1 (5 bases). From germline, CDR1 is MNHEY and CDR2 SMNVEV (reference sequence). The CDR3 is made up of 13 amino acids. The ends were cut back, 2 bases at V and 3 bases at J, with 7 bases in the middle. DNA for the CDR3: TGTGCCAGCAGTTTAGACAGATACTATGGCTACACCTTC. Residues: CASSLDRYYGYTF.

CDR3 nucleotides: TGCAGCGTTGAAGGGGGCAGGTCCGAGCAGTACTTC. Its protein product is CSVEGGRSEQYF. The chain joins TRBV29-1 to TRBJ2-7; weak D call: TRBD1 (5 bases). CDR1 is SQVTM, CDR2 ANQGSEA, per germline. V lost 1 base, J lost 6 bases, and 10 bases lay in between. The CDR3 spans 12 residues.

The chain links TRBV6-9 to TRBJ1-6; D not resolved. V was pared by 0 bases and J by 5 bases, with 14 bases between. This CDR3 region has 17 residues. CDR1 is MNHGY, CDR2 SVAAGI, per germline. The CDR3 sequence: CASSYSMWHKDNSPLHF. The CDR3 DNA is TGTGCCAGCAGTTATTCGATGTGGCACAAAGATAATTCACCCCTCCACTTT.